These 5 T cell receptor beta chains came from one sample sequenced in a study of OX40 agonist ivuxolimab in advanced cancers. The repertoire was sequenced with immunoSEQ multiplex PCR; TCRdb's copy has only in-frame clones and lacks some. The sample yields approximately 68,000 clones, more than 85% seen once. The sequencing used CD4+ or CD8+ T cells sorted from blood, collected in a trial of the OX40 agonist ivuxolimab. These receptors all come from an adult with an advanced solid tumor such as melanoma, head and neck, liver or kidney cancer.

The V call is TRBV30, the J call TRBJ1-5; the D is unclear. Trimming took off 1 base at V and 2 bases at J, with 6 bases between the two ends. In germline, CDR1 is GTSNPN, CDR2 SVGIG (reference sequence). The CDR3 is 13 residues long. CDR3 DNA: TGTGCCTGGAGTGGGAAGGGCAATCAGCCCCAGCATTTT. This codes for CAWSGKGNQPQHF.

This chain connects TRBV6-1 to TRBJ1-1; the D gene is possibly TRBD1 (5 bases). The germline CDR1 and CDR2 sequences are MNHNS and SASEGT. The CDR3 extends over 13 amino acids. Trimming stripped 7 bases from V and 1 base from J, with 10 bases between. DNA of the CDR3: TGTGCCAGCACTTGGGACGGGAACACTGAAGCTTTCTTT. It yields the protein CASTWDGNTEAFF.

The chain employs TRBV7-2 and TRBJ2-7; no definite D call. This CDR3 has 13 amino acids. CDR1 is SGHTA, CDR2 FQGNSA, per germline. Trimming left V 5 bases short and J 2 bases short, with 10 bases between. The CDR3 reads CASSTSTPYEQYF. The CDR3 coding sequence is TGTGCCAGCAGCACATCAACCCCCTACGAGCAGTACTTC.

This clone has a single count. The gene calls are TRBV11-2 and TRBJ1-3; D gene uncertain. Trimming took off 2 bases at V and 4 bases at J, with 3 bases between the two ends. CDR3 length: 12 residues. CDR1 is SGHAT and CDR2 is FQNNGV in the germline V gene. The CDR3 DNA is TGTGCCAGCAGCTTAACCGGAAACACCATATATTTT. Translated: CASSLTGNTIYF.

The V call is TRBV10-3, the J call TRBJ2-7; no clear D. Trimming pared 1 base from V and 2 bases from J, leaving 6 bases between. The CDR3 totals 13 residues. The germline gives CDR1 ENHRY, CDR2 SYGVKD. The DNA of the CDR3 is TGTGCCATCAGTGAGTTGGCACCCTACGAGCAGTACTTC. It yields the protein CAISELAPYEQYF.